The source of this TCR beta chain is a study of blood T cell repertoires in COVID-19. Study at large: Researchers got acute and convalescent COVID-19 samples from the United States, Italy and Spain. Sources were T cells, B-cell-depleted T cells, or PBMCs; the material itself was cDNA or gDNA.

Authors' analysis steps: Counts of nucleated cells, estimated from reference gene primer amplification, were obtained. The repertoire was sequenced with immunoSEQ multiplex PCR; TCRdb's copy has only in-frame clones and lacks some. V, J and clone size reflect that table, while D and trimming were determined from the DNA. The table includes 300,000 to 400,000 clones, around 90% detected once. The V and J ends lost 0 bases and 2 bases respectively, with 9 bases between them. CDR1 and CDR2 from the germline V gene are MGHRA and YSYEKL. The CDR3 has 15 residues. The receptor was isolated from a woman between 18 and 29 years old who had recovered from COVID-19. Sample: peripheral blood. This rearrangement joins TRBV4-1 to TRBJ2-3; no reliable D call. In nucleotides, the CDR3 is TGCGCCAGCAGCCAAGACGCGCGTTTCACAGATACGCAGTATTTT. It codes for CASSQDARFTDTQYF.